This record concerns one T cell receptor (beta chain) sequence. In germline, CDR1 is MDHEN, CDR2 SYDVKM. With 7 bases removed from V and 0 bases from J, the gap between germline ends came to 16 bases. There are 15 residues in the CDR3. The protocol was immunoSEQ multiplex PCR, while the TCRdb copy is restricted to in-frame clones and leaves out a portion. The table records about 1.5 million clones, roughly 96% of them present only once. The data belong to a study of shared clonotypes between healthy human individuals. CD4+ cell separation produced CD45RA+ naive and CD45RA-negative memory subsets. Sample: naive CD4+ T cells sorted from blood. Subset defined: CD45RA+ positively selected. This TCR derives from a man between 25 and 39 years old in good health. The chain combines TRBV28 with TRBJ2-7, with D perhaps given as TRBD1 or TRBD2 (7 bases each). The chain's CDR3 is CASTRGGDGSYEQYF. Written as DNA, the CDR3 is TGTGCCAGCACCAGGGGGGGGGATGGCTCCTACGAGCAGTACTTC.